This TCR beta chain comes out of a study of PD-1 blockade in classical Hodgkin lymphoma. Study-wide findings and caveats: While CD8+ TCR diversity did not rise significantly by C4D1, CD4+ TCR diversity did.

Sample time point: cycle 4 day 1 (C4D1), after 6 weeks of nivolumab. Brentuximab vedotin exposure varied, and every patient relapsed after autologous stem cell transplantation. When best responses were assessed, they were complete response, partial response or progressive disease. Trimming cost V 4 bases and J 2 bases, with 14 bases left between them. The CDR3 runs to 15 residues. In germline, CDR1 is LGHNA, CDR2 YSLEER. Remarks on this clone: As yet, its antigen is unknown.

Profiling relied on immunoSEQ multiplex PCR, and the TCRdb table lists in-frame clones only, not all of them. The data show 90,000 to 110,000 clones, over 85% seen once. The source was peripheral blood mononuclear cells (PBMCs), collected before the fourth cycle of nivolumab. This chain uses TRBV4-3 with TRBJ2-5; perhaps TRBD1 as D (6 bases). This clonotype originated in a human donor with classical Hodgkin lymphoma. The CDR3 is CASSLSGQPQETQYF. CDR3 in DNA: TGCGCCAGCAGCCTATCAGGACAGCCACAAGAGACCCAGTACTTC.